The text below deals with one T cell receptor beta chain. The record originates from a study of T-cell reconstitution after alpha-beta-depleted transplantation in children. This CDR3 region has 15 residues. In germline, CDR1 is GTSNPN, CDR2 SVGIG (reference sequence). V was cut by 3 bases and J by 0 bases, with 13 bases left in between. Construction of the TCRbeta library involved unique molecular identifiers. TCRdb ran MiXCR on the PCR reads and lists one entry per CDR3 protein. Here the sample spans roughly 610,000 distinct CDR3 sequences, over 9.5% being singletons. This TCR was sampled from a human donor who donated a stem cell graft to a child with acute myeloid leukemia. Source: PBMCs from the stem cell graft donor, taken from the stem cell graft. The chain joins TRBV30 to TRBJ2-3, with D perhaps given as TRBD1 or TRBD2 (5 bases each). For the CDR3, the DNA is TGTGCCTGGAGGGGGGTAGCGATTAGCACAGATACGCAGTATTTT. Its protein product is CAWRGVAISTDTQYF. Full variable domain (outside the CDR3, taken from reference TRBV30 and TRBJ2-3): SQTIHQWPATLVQPVGSPLSLECTVEGTSNPNLYWYRQAAGRGLQLLFYSVGIGQISSEVPQNLSASRPQDRQFILSSKKLLLSDSGFYLCAWRGVAISTDTQYFGPGTRLTVL.